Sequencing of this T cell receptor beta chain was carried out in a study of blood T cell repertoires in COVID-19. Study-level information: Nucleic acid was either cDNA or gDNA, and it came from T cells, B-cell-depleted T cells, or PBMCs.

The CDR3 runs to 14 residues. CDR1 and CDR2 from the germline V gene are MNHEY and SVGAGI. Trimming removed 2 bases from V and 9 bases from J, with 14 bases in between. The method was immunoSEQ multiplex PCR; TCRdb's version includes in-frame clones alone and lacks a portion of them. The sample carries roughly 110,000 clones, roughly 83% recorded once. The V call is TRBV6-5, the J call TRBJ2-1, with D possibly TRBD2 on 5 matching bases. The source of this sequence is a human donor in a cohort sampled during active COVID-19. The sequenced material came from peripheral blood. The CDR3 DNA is TGTGCCAGCAGTTACGCTTCGGAGGTTGCTGAGCAGTTCTTC. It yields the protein CASSYASEVAEQFF.